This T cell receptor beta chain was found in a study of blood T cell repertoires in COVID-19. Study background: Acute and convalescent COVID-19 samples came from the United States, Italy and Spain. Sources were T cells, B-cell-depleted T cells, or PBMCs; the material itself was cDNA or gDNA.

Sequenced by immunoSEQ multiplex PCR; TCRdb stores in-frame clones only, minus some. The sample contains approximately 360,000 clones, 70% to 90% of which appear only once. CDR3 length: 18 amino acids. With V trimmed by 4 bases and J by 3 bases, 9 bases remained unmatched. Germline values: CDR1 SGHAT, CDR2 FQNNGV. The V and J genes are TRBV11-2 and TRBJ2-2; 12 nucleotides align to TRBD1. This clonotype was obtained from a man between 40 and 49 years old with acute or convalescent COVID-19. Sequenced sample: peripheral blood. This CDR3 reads CASSSPKRDRGHTGELFF. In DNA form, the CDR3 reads TGTGCCAGCAGCTCACCAAAGAGGGACAGGGGGCACACCGGGGAGCTGTTTTTT. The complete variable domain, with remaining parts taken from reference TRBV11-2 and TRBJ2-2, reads EAGVAQSPRYKIIEKRQSVAFWCNPISGHATLYWYQQILGQGPKLLIQFQNNGVVDDSQLPKDRFSAERLKGVDSTLKIQPAKLEDSAVYLCASSSPKRDRGHTGELFFGEGSRLTVL.